The 20 T cell receptor beta chains presented below share a single source sample, sequenced in a study of cytomegalovirus exposure and HLA in healthy donors. PCR was performed using 60 Vbeta and 13 Jbeta primers. Sequencing was performed with immunoSEQ multiplex PCR; in TCRdb, only in-frame clones are kept and a portion is missing. The sample contains about 140,000 clones, around 79% of which appear only once. Source material: PBMCs. The receptors here all came from a woman in her forties or fifties in good health and CMV-seropositive.

The chain couples TRBV7-8 to TRBJ2-3; maybe TRBD2 (5 bases). The germline CDR1 and CDR2 sequences are SGHVS and FQNEAQ. The CDR3 runs 15 residues. V was pared by 1 base and J by 0 bases, with 8 bases between. As DNA, the CDR3 is TGTGCCAGCAGCTTAGAAGGGAGAAGCACAGATACGCAGTATTTT. Translation gives CASSLEGRSTDTQYF. Combining the CDR3 with reference TRBV7-8 and TRBJ2-3 gives the whole variable domain GAGVSQSPRYKVAKRGQDVALRCDPISGHVSLFWYQQALGQGPEFLTYFQNEAQLDKSGLPSDRFFAERPEGSVSTLKIQRTQQEDSAVYLCASSLEGRSTDTQYFGPGTRLTVL.

This clone was seen just once. The chain is built from TRBV13 and TRBJ2-3, with 7 bases that match TRBD2. The germline CDR1 and CDR2 sequences are PRHDT and FYEKMQ (reference sequence). V lost 3 bases, J lost 5 bases, and 5 bases stayed unmatched. There are 14 residues in the CDR3. This chain's CDR3 is CASSLVGGRDTQYF. As DNA, the CDR3 is TGTGCCAGCAGCTTGGTCGGGGGGAGAGATACGCAGTATTTT.

J is TRBJ1-1 and V is TRBV28; TRBD1 might be the D (6 bases). Trimming shortened V by 8 bases and J by 1 base, and 14 bases separated the two germline ends. This CDR3 region has 14 residues. Germline V gene lookup returns CDR1 MDHEN and CDR2 SYDVKM. The CDR3 DNA reads as TGTGCCAGCTCCTGGGGGGGACAGAACACTGAAGCTTTCTTT. The encoded protein is CASSWGGQNTEAFF.

The chain recombines TRBV11-2 with TRBJ1-2; 10 nucleotides agree with TRBD1. The CDR3 covers 17 residues. Germline V gene lookup returns CDR1 SGHAT and CDR2 FQNNGV. V lost 6 bases and J lost 2; bases outside the gene matches: 12. The CDR3 DNA sequence: TGTGCCAGCAGTTTCCGGGACAGGGGCCTCGGGAACTATGGCTACACCTTC. Amino acids: CASSFRDRGLGNYGYTF.

The V and J genes are TRBV14 and TRBJ2-7, with D possibly being TRBD2 (5 bases). The CDR3 length is 12 residues. V lost 3 bases to trimming and J lost 5 bases, with 8 bases between them. Germline V gene sequence: CDR1 SGHDN, CDR2 FVKESK. Written as DNA, the CDR3 is TGTGCCAGCAGCCAGAGGGTTGACGAGCAGTACTTC. Translating it yields CASSQRVDEQYF.

V usage is TRBV5-6 and J usage is TRBJ2-3; D remains unclear. The V end lost 6 bases, the J end lost 5 bases, and 16 bases lay between the germline ends. Germline V gene data show CDR1 as SGHDT and CDR2 as YYEEEE. The CDR3 spans 14 residues. The DNA for the CDR3 is TGTGCCAGCACATACGACACCCGAGTAGATACGCAGTATTTT. Translation gives CASTYDTRVDTQYF.

The rearrangement joins TRBV9 to TRBJ1-1, with 7 bases fitting TRBD1. The germline gives CDR1 SGDLS, CDR2 YYNGEE. CDR3 length: 15 residues. J was trimmed by 2 bases and V by 4 bases; bases with no gene match: 8. The CDR3 region is CASSLRGGGNTEAFF. CDR3 nucleotide sequence: TGTGCCAGCAGCCTACGTGGAGGGGGCAACACTGAAGCTTTCTTT.

The rearrangement joins TRBV7-2 to TRBJ1-4, with a possible D match to TRBD1 (6 bases). The V gene lost 5 bases and the J gene lost 6 bases, with 13 bases spanning the gap. The CDR3 totals 14 residues. CDR1 is SGHTA and CDR2 is FQGNSA in the germline V gene. CDR3 DNA: TGTGCCAGCAGCAAACAGGGTTTCGATGAAAAACTGTTTTTT. It specifies CASSKQGFDEKLFF.

This chain joins TRBV29-1 and TRBJ2-7, with 7 bases aligning to TRBD1. This CDR3 spans 13 amino acids. V lost 6 bases to trimming and J lost 3 bases; unmatched junction nucleotides: 8. Per the germline V gene, CDR1 is SQVTM and CDR2 is ANQGSEA. CDR3 amino acids: CSVGTARLYEQYF. The CDR3 bases are TGCAGCGTCGGGACAGCCAGGCTCTACGAGCAGTACTTC.

The J gene is TRBJ2-1, the V gene TRBV4-2; 7 positions match TRBD2. After removal of 0 bases from V and 3 bases from J, the junction contained 2 bases not matched to a gene. Looked up from germline, CDR1 is LGHNA and CDR2 is YNFKEQ. This CDR3 comprises 15 residues. DNA of the CDR3: TGTGCCAGCAGCCAAGAAGCGGGGTTCTACAATGAGCAGTTCTTC. Translating it yields CASSQEAGFYNEQFF.

The chain links TRBV2 to TRBJ1-4; 8 bases map to TRBD1. Germline CDR1 reads SNHLY; CDR2 reads FYNNEI. V lost 8 bases and J lost 8; bases outside the gene matches: 7. The CDR3 has 13 residues. The CDR3, as DNA: TGTGCCAGCCACGGGACAGGTCCAGAAAAACTGTTTTTT. Its protein product is CASHGTGPEKLFF.

The chain carries TRBV4-1 and TRBJ2-7; 7 bases are shared with TRBD1. J gave up 6 bases and V 3 bases, and 2 bases lay outside the gene matches. This CDR3 comprises 12 residues. Germline values: CDR1 MGHRA, CDR2 YSYEKL. The CDR3 nucleotides are TGCGCCAGCAGCCAGACAGGGAGCGAGCAGTACTTC. Translating gives CASSQTGSEQYF.

This sequence joins TRBV19 and TRBJ1-6; tentative D call: TRBD1 (6 bases). CDR1 and CDR2 from the germline V gene are LNHDA and SQIVND (reference sequence). The CDR3 has 15 residues. With 5 bases removed from V and 7 bases from J, the gap between germline ends came to 15 bases. This chain's CDR3 is CASSPRGGHNSPLHF. In DNA, the CDR3 is TGTGCCAGTAGTCCGAGGGGGGGGCACAATTCACCCCTCCACTTT.

The sample holds one count of this clone. The chain's CDR3 is CASSQDTGSPGRTDTQYF. The CDR3 nucleotides read TGTGCCAGCAGCCAAGATACTGGATCGCCAGGGCGCACAGATACGCAGTATTTT. The chain is built from TRBV4-2 and TRBJ2-3, with D possibly TRBD1 on 5 matching bases. The CDR3 extends over 18 amino acids. Germline V gives CDR1 LGHNA, CDR2 YNFKEQ. Trimming left V 0 bases short and J 1 base short, with 17 bases between.

This chain uses TRBV2 with TRBJ1-1, with unresolved D. The CDR3 runs to 13 residues. Per the germline V gene, CDR1 is SNHLY and CDR2 is FYNNEI. V was pared by 8 bases and J by 4 bases, with 14 bases between. Here the CDR3 reads CASENEAGTEAFF. DNA of the CDR3: TGTGCCAGCGAGAATGAAGCCGGCACTGAAGCTTTCTTT.

Of note for this clone: The same CDR3 arises from other DNA sequences in this sample as well. The chain couples TRBV18 to TRBJ2-7; TRBD1 agrees at 10 bases. The CDR3 runs to 14 residues. Germline V gene data show CDR1 as KGHSH and CDR2 as LQKENI. V was clipped by 2 bases and J by 3 bases; unmatched bases: 1. In DNA form, the CDR3 reads TGTGCCAGCTCACCAGGGACAGGGGACTACGAGCAGTACTTC. Amino acid sequence: CASSPGTGDYEQYF.

The chain joins TRBV11-2 to TRBJ1-1; 9 bases fit TRBD1. The CDR3 totals 16 residues. Unmatched junction bases numbered 14, after V lost 5 bases and J lost 7 bases. CDR1 and CDR2 from the germline V gene are SGHAT and FQNNGV. The CDR3 bases are TGTGCCAGCAGCCCACTACTACAGGGGGCGCGTGGTGAAGCTTTCTTT. Translating it yields CASSPLLQGARGEAFF.

The rearrangement links TRBV6-1 to TRBJ1-6; D perhaps matches TRBD1 (5 bases). Germline V CDR1 and CDR2: MNHNS, SASEGT. The CDR3 sequence is 16 residues long. V was cut by 2 bases and J by 6 bases, with 14 bases left in between. In DNA form, the CDR3 reads TGTGCCAGCAGTGAAAACGGGGGACTTAGTAATTCACCCCTCCACTTT. It codes for CASSENGGLSNSPLHF.

This clone was detected only a few times. The chain combines TRBV5-1 with TRBJ1-2; 12 bases map to TRBD1. Trimming removed 3 bases from V and 0 bases from J; junction bases left unmatched: 6. The CDR3 contains 17 residues. Germline V gives CDR1 SGHRS, CDR2 YFSETQ. Written as DNA, the CDR3 is TGCGCCAGCAGCTCGGGACAGGGGGCCTCATCTAACTATGGCTACACCTTC. Protein sequence: CASSSGQGASSNYGYTF.

J is TRBJ2-6 and V is TRBV6-1; 7 bases align to TRBD2. This CDR3 contains 16 residues. The V segment lost 4 bases and the J segment 2 bases; nucleotides outside the gene matches: 5. The germline V gene encodes CDR1 MNHNS and CDR2 SASEGT. CDR3 protein: CASSVWGGAGANVLTF. The CDR3 nucleotides are TGTGCCAGCAGTGTATGGGGGGGTGCTGGGGCCAACGTCCTGACTTTC.